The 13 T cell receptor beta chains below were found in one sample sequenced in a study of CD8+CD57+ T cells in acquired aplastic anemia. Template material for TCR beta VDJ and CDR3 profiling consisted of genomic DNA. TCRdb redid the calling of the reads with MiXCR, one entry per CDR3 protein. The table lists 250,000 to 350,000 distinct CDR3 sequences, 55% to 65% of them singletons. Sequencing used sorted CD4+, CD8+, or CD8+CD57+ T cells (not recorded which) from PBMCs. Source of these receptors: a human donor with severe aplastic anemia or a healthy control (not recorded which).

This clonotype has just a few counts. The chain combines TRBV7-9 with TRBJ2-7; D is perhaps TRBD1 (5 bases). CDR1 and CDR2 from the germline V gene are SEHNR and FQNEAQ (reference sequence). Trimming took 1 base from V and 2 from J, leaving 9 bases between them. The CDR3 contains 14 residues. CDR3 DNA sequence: TGTGCCAGCAGCTTAGTTGGGGCCCCCTACGAGCAGTACTTC. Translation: CASSLVGAPYEQYF. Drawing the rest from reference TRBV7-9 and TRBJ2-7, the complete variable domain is DTGVSQNPRHKITKRGQNVTFRCDPISEHNRLYWYRQTLGQGPEFLTYFQNEAQLEKSRLLSDRFSAERPKGSFSTLEIQRTEQGDSAMYLCASSLVGAPYEQYFGPGTRLTVT.

This CDR3 reads CASSPFPYNEQFF. As DNA, the CDR3 is TGTGCCAGCAGCCCGTTTCCCTACAATGAGCAGTTCTTC. The rearrangement links TRBV11-3 to TRBJ2-1, with unresolved D. Trimming stripped 5 bases from V and 2 bases from J, with 7 bases between. CDR3 length: 13 amino acids. Germline-derived CDR1 and CDR2 are SGHNT and YENEEA.

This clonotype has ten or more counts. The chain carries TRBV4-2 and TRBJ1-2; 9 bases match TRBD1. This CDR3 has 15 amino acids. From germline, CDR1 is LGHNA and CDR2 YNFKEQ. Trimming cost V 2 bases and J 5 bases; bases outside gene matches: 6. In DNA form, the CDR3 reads TGTGCCAGCAGCCAAACGACCGGGACAGGGTATGGCTACACCTTC. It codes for CASSQTTGTGYGYTF.

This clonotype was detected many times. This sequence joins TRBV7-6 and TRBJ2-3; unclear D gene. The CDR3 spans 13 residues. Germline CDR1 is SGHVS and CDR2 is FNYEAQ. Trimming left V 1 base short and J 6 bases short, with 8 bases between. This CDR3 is CASSLELGDTQYF. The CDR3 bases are TGTGCCAGCAGCTTAGAGTTGGGGGATACGCAGTATTTT.

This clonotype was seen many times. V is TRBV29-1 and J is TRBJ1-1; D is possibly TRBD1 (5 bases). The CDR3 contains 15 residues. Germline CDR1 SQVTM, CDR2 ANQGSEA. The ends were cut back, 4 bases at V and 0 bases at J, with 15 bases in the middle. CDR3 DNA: TGCAGCGTTGTGCAGACAGCGCCTATGAACACTGAAGCTTTCTTT. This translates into CSVVQTAPMNTEAFF.

CDR3 coding DNA: TGTGCCAGCAGCGTAGGAGTTATGAACACTGAAGCTTTCTTT. Translated, it gives CASSVGVMNTEAFF. The V call is TRBV9, the J call TRBJ1-1; no clear D gene. There are 14 residues in the CDR3. V dropped 0 bases and J dropped 0 bases, with 6 bases sitting between them. Germline V gene sequence: CDR1 SGDLS, CDR2 YYNGEE.

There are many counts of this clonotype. The CDR3 DNA is TGTGCCACCAGCAGAGATTCGGGGACACCTGAAAAACTGTTTTTT. Translated, it gives CATSRDSGTPEKLFF. The chain has TRBV15 and TRBJ1-4; tentatively, D is TRBD1 (6 bases). V was pared by 0 bases and J by 7 bases, with 12 bases between. Germline CDR1 reads LNHNV; CDR2 reads YYDKDF (reference sequence). This CDR3 is 15 amino acids long.

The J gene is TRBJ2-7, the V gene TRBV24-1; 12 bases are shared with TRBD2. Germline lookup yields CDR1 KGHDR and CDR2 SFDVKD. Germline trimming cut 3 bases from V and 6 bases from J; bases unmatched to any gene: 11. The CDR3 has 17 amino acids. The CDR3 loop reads CATSDPGTSGRLGEQYF. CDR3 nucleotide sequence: TGTGCCACCAGTGATCCGGGGACTAGCGGGCGATTGGGCGAGCAGTACTTC.

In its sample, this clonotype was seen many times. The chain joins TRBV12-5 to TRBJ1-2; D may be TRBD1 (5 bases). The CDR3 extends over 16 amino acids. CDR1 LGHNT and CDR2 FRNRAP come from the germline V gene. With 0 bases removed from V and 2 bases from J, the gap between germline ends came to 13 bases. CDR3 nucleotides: TGTGCTAGTGGTTTGGTACTTCATGAGGGGAACTATGGCTACACCTTC. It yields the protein CASGLVLHEGNYGYTF.

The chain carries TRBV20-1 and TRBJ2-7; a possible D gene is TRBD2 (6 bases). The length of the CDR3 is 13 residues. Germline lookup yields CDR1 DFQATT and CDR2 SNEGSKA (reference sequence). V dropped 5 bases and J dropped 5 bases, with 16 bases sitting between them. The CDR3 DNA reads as TGCAGTGCTCCGGGGGACGTTACCCACGAGCAGTACTTC. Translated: CSAPGDVTHEQYF.

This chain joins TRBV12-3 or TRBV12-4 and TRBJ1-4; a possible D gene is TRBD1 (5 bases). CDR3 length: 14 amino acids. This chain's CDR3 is CASRAGWTNEKLFF. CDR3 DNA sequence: TGTGCATCCAGGGCGGGTTGGACTAATGAAAAACTGTTTTTT.

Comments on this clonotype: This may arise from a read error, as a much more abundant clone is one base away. The CDR3 DNA reads as TGTGCCAGCAGCTTTGGTCGTCGACTAGCGGGGGAGCTGTTTTTT. Amino acids: CASSFGRRLAGELFF. V and J are TRBV7-2 and TRBJ2-2, with 8 nucleotides matching TRBD2. Losses at the gene ends were 3 bases for V and 8 bases for J; bases not matched to a gene: 8. The CDR3 has 15 residues. Per germline, CDR1 SGHTA and CDR2 FQGNSA.

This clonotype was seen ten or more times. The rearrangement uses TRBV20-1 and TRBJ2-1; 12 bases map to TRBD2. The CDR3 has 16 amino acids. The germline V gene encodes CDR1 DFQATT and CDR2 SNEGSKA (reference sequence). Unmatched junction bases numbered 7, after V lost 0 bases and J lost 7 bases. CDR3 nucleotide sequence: TGCAGTGCTAGAGATCCCCTAGCGGGGGGGCCGAATGAGCAGTTCTTC. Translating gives CSARDPLAGGPNEQFF.